By sample fraction, the clone carrying this TCR beta chain is medium-sized (0.01 to 0.1%). The data were produced by immunoSEQ multiplex PCR, yet TCRdb's version contains in-frame clones alone and is incomplete. Here the sample spans about 6,300 clones, approximately 69% being singletons. Trimming removed 4 bases from V and 0 bases from J, with 9 bases in between. Germline loops: CDR1 GTSNPN, CDR2 SVGIG (reference sequence). The CDR3 contains 13 residues. The source of the sample is a study of STAT5B mutations in CD4+ large granular lymphocyte leukemia. J is TRBJ1-1 and V is TRBV30; D is uncertain. The TCR was taken from an older woman with CD4+ T-cell large granular lymphocyte leukemia. What was sequenced was PBMCs. The CDR3 DNA is TGTGCCTGGATCAGCCACATGAACACTGAAGCTTTCTTT. This codes for CAWISHMNTEAFF.